The 17 T cell receptor beta chains listed next were all sequenced from one sample in a study of graft-versus-host responses after intestinal transplantation. Irradiated, violet-dye-labeled stimulator cells, some 200,000 in number, were plated with some 200,000 CFSE-labeled responder cells. Profiling relied on immunoSEQ multiplex PCR, and the TCRdb table lists in-frame clones only, not all of them. The sample holds about 14,000 clones, roughly a third seen once. The source material was alloreactive CD8+ T cells from a mixed lymphocyte reaction culture, sampled before intestinal transplant. The subset is: CFSE-low proliferating T cells sorted from approximately six-day pre-transplant mixed lymphocyte reaction (GvH or HvG direction). Source of these receptors: a human patient who received an intestinal transplant.

The sample holds a few counts of this clone. The rearrangement uses TRBV4-1 and TRBJ1-5; no clear D gene. The V gene's germline CDR1 is MGHRA and CDR2 YSYEKL. Trimming removed 0 bases from V and 2 bases from J, with 11 bases in between. The CDR3 loop spans 16 amino acids. Here the CDR3 reads CASSQETVRGNQPQHF. The CDR3 nucleotides read TGCGCCAGCAGCCAAGAAACGGTGAGGGGCAATCAGCCCCAGCATTTT.

The rearrangement joins TRBV5-1 to TRBJ2-3; 7 bases line up with TRBD2. V was clipped by 0 bases and J by 2 bases; unmatched bases: 9. The CDR3 has 17 amino acids. Per germline, CDR1 SGHRS and CDR2 YFSETQ. The CDR3 here is CASSLAGLGSLTDTQYF. Written as DNA, the CDR3 is TGCGCCAGCAGCTTGGCCGGACTAGGGTCCCTCACAGATACGCAGTATTTT.

This clone occurred a few times. CDR3 sequence reads: CASSTGQSFGYTF. In nucleotides, the CDR3 is TGTGCCAGCAGCACTGGACAGTCGTTTGGCTACACCTTC. The rearrangement links TRBV7-9 to TRBJ1-2; tentatively, D is TRBD1 (6 bases). The germline V gene has CDR1 SEHNR and CDR2 FQNEAQ (reference sequence). V was shortened by 5 bases and J by 7 bases, with 14 bases between the two germline ends. CDR3 length equals 13 residues. Looking up the rest from reference TRBV7-9 and TRBJ1-2 gives the full variable domain: DTGVSQNPRHKITKRGQNVTFRCDPISEHNRLYWYRQTLGQGPEFLTYFQNEAQLEKSRLLSDRFSAERPKGSFSTLEIQRTEQGDSAMYLCASSTGQSFGYTFGSGTRLTVV.

The chain recombines TRBV4-1 with TRBJ2-7; 12 nucleotides align to TRBD1. V dropped 5 bases and J dropped 4; count of bases not matched to a gene: 3. Germline CDR1 reads MGHRA; CDR2 reads YSYEKL. The length of the CDR3 is 14 residues. The CDR3 region has the DNA TGCGCCAGCAGCGAGGGACAGGGGGCATACGAGCAGTACTTC. Protein product: CASSEGQGAYEQYF.

V is TRBV5-1 and J is TRBJ2-4; 7 bases are shared with TRBD1. CDR1 and CDR2 (germline): SGHRS, YFSETQ. The CDR3 contains 15 residues. V lost 4 bases to trimming and J lost 8 bases; unmatched junction nucleotides: 12. The CDR3 loop is CASSPRGPTGDIQYF. CDR3 bases: TGCGCCAGCAGCCCCAGAGGACCAACAGGGGACATTCAGTACTTC.

V is TRBV6-9 and J is TRBJ2-1, with 7 bases that match TRBD2. Per the germline V gene, CDR1 is MNHGY and CDR2 is SVAAGI. The CDR3 has 14 residues. V shed 8 bases, J shed 6 bases, and the junction held 10 bases outside the gene matches. CDR3 nucleotide sequence: TGTGCCAGCGGTTCCAGCGGGGACCCCAATGAGCAGTTCTTC. Residues: CASGSSGDPNEQFF.

In this sample, this clone turned up a few times. The chain recombines TRBV18 with TRBJ2-7; D may correspond to TRBD1 or TRBD2 (7 bases each). CDR3 length equals 12 residues. CDR1 is KGHSH, CDR2 LQKENI, per germline. Between the trimmed V and J ends, which lost 8 bases and 4 bases, there was a span of 12 bases. DNA for the CDR3: TGTGCCAGCCGACAGGGAGGGTACGAGCAGTACTTC. Translation gives CASRQGGYEQYF.

V is TRBV6-1 and J is TRBJ2-1; D may be TRBD2 (7 bases). V lost 2 bases and J 6 bases, leaving 17 bases between the germline ends. Germline CDR1 is MNHNS and CDR2 is SASEGT. This CDR3 contains 16 residues. CDR3 residues: CASSEKVSRGGNEQFF. The CDR3 DNA reads as TGTGCCAGCAGTGAAAAAGTCTCGAGGGGGGGCAATGAGCAGTTCTTC.

The chain employs TRBV9 and TRBJ1-3; D is unclear. This CDR3 region has 13 residues. The V gene's germline CDR1 is SGDLS and CDR2 YYNGEE. V lost 4 bases to trimming and J lost 0 bases, with 5 bases between them. The CDR3 DNA follows: TGTGCCAGCAGCCTCAACTCTGGAAACACCATATATTTT. Encoded protein: CASSLNSGNTIYF.

The chain recombines TRBV4-1 with TRBJ1-6, with 10 bases matching TRBD1. The germline V gene has CDR1 MGHRA and CDR2 YSYEKL. CDR3 size: 15 residues. The junction had 2 bases not matched to a gene; V was cut back by 1 base and J by 8 bases. CDR3 sequence reads: CASSQGTGGDSPLHF. The CDR3, as DNA: TGCGCCAGCAGCCAAGGGACAGGGGGGGATTCACCCCTCCACTTT.

There are a few counts of this clone. The rearrangement uses TRBV6-4 and TRBJ2-7, with D possibly matching TRBD2 (5 bases). The V end was cut by 3 bases, the J end by 1 base, with 7 bases between. CDR1 and CDR2 (germline): MRHNA, SNTAGT. This CDR3 spans 13 amino acids. The CDR3 DNA follows: TGTGCCAGCAGTGAAGGACTTTCCTACGAGCAGTACTTC. Protein sequence: CASSEGLSYEQYF.

The chain joins TRBV7-2 to TRBJ2-2; 7 bases map to TRBD2. Germline V gives CDR1 SGHTA, CDR2 FQGNSA. CDR3 length: 16 residues. With V trimmed by 7 bases and J by 4 bases, 12 bases remained unmatched. CDR3 DNA sequence: TGTGCCAGCATCCGGGGGGAGGCGGTAACCACCGGGGAGCTGTTTTTT. The encoded protein is CASIRGEAVTTGELFF. The variable domain in full, completed from reference TRBV7-2 and TRBJ2-2, reads GAGVSQSPSNKVTEKGKDVELRCDPISGHTALYWYRQSLGQGLEFLIYFQGNSAPDKSGLPSDRFSAERTGGSVSTLTIQRTQQEDSAVYLCASIRGEAVTTGELFFGEGSRLTVL.

In its sample, this clone was seen a few times. The chain carries TRBV30 and TRBJ2-7; D possibly matches TRBD1 or TRBD2 (5 bases each). This CDR3 spans 13 amino acids. V shed 2 bases and J shed 3 bases, with 11 bases lying between them. Germline V gene lookup returns CDR1 GTSNPN and CDR2 SVGIG (reference sequence). CDR3 coding DNA: TGTGCCTGGAGTTTCGGGGACCTCTACGAGCAGTACTTC. This gives the protein CAWSFGDLYEQYF.

V gene TRBV6-5 combines with J gene TRBJ2-7, with a tentative D call TRBD1 (6 bases). Germline assignment: CDR1 MNHEY and CDR2 SVGAGI. The V gene lost 7 bases and the J gene lost 2 bases, with 12 bases spanning the gap. CDR3 length: 13 amino acids. Here the CDR3 DNA reads TGTGCCAGCACCGGGACAACGGCCTACGAGCAGTACTTC. Its translation: CASTGTTAYEQYF.

The chain employs TRBV5-4 and TRBJ1-1; perhaps TRBD1 as D (5 bases). Trimming stripped 2 bases from V and 6 bases from J, with 11 bases between. The length of the CDR3 is 13 residues. Germline V gene lookup returns CDR1 SGHNT and CDR2 YYREEE (reference sequence). The CDR3 region has the DNA TGTGCCAGCAGCTTTATGGGGGGGGCTGAAGCTTTCTTT. It is translated as CASSFMGGAEAFF. The whole variable domain, remainder taken from reference TRBV5-4 and TRBJ1-1, is ETGVTQSPTHLIKTRGQQVTLRCSSQSGHNTVSWYQQALGQGPQFIFQYYREEENGRGNFPPRFSGLQFPNYSSELNVNALELDDSALYLCASSFMGGAEAFFGQGTRLTVV.

This rearrangement joins TRBV6-5 to TRBJ2-1; D may correspond to TRBD1 or TRBD2 (5 bases each). Trimming cost V 7 bases and J 4 bases, with 14 bases left between them. Germline loops: CDR1 MNHEY, CDR2 SVGAGI. The length of the CDR3 is 14 residues. In DNA, the CDR3 is TGTGCCAGCAACCGGGACCAAACTTACAATGAGCAGTTCTTC. Translation gives CASNRDQTYNEQFF.

This rearrangement joins TRBV13 to TRBJ2-3; TRBD2 matches 8 bases. Germline V gene lookup returns CDR1 PRHDT and CDR2 FYEKMQ (reference sequence). V lost 1 base to trimming and J lost 5 bases; unmatched junction nucleotides: 11. CDR3 size: 17 residues. The CDR3 protein is CASSLVGGGRIVDTQYF. The CDR3 nucleotides read TGTGCCAGCAGCTTAGTTGGCGGGGGGAGGATCGTAGATACGCAGTATTTT.